Presented here are 21 T cell receptor beta chains from one specimen sequenced in a study of T cell repertoires in cytomegalovirus infection. Via MiXCR, TCRdb re-called the reads, giving one row per CDR3 protein. Of around 430,000 distinct CDR3 sequences listed, 40% to 50% were seen once; the top ten hold roughly two fifths. What these receptors recognize is not known. The sequencing here drew on cultured PBMCs, taken from culture after CMV antigen stimulation. All receptors derive from a human donor in good health (CMV status not recorded). Some clones in this sample may be carry-over from other donors' samples.

The gene calls are TRBV2 and TRBJ2-1; D unresolved. There are 14 residues in the CDR3. V was trimmed by 4 bases and J by 2 bases, leaving 9 bases between them. CDR1 is SNHLY, CDR2 FYNNEI, per germline. The CDR3 DNA reads TGTGCCAGCAGTGTTGAACAGCCCTACAATGAGCAGTTCTTC. Amino acid sequence: CASSVEQPYNEQFF.

The chain carries TRBV4-1 and TRBJ2-7; TRBD1 aligns across 10 bases. The CDR3 totals 16 residues. V was clipped by 1 base and J by 2 bases; unmatched bases: 5. Germline CDR1 is MGHRA and CDR2 is YSYEKL. This CDR3 reads CASSQVSGQGAYEQYF. CDR3 DNA sequence: TGCGCCAGCAGCCAAGTCTCCGGACAGGGGGCCTACGAGCAGTACTTC.

The chain recombines TRBV20-1 with TRBJ2-4; TRBD1 might be the D (5 bases). Trimming shortened V by 5 bases and J by 7 bases, and 15 bases separated the two germline ends. The length of the CDR3 is 13 residues. The germline V gene has CDR1 DFQATT and CDR2 SNEGSKA (reference sequence). The CDR3: CSAPAGAGNIQYF. CDR3 sequence (DNA): TGCAGTGCTCCGGCTGGTGCAGGGAACATTCAGTACTTC.

This clonotype was detected a few times. The chain employs TRBV28 and TRBJ2-5, with 14 bases fitting TRBD2. CDR3 length: 16 amino acids. V gave up 1 base and J gave up 5 bases; unmatched junction bases: 3. Germline V gene sequence: CDR1 MDHEN, CDR2 SYDVKM. CDR3 bases: TGTGCCAGCAGTTTATTGGGACTAGCGGGGGTTGAGACCCAGTACTTC. This sequence encodes CASSLLGLAGVETQYF.

The genes are TRBV12-3 or TRBV12-4 and TRBJ1-5; D gene uncertain. The CDR3 is made up of 12 amino acids. V was trimmed by 6 bases and J by 7 bases, leaving 10 bases between them. The CDR3 loop reads CASRGFEQPQHF. DNA of the CDR3: TGTGCCAGCAGGGGGTTCGAGCAGCCCCAGCATTTT.

The chain joins TRBV7-2 to TRBJ1-2; 8 bases agree with TRBD1. Trimming cost V 4 bases and J 5 bases; bases outside gene matches: 15. Germline V gives CDR1 SGHTA, CDR2 FQGNSA. CDR3 length: 17 residues. CDR3 nucleotide sequence: TGTGCCAGCAGCTCCCCGGACAGGGTGGGGGGGGTTTATGGCTACACCTTC. Residues: CASSSPDRVGGVYGYTF.

This clonotype turned up a few times. The chain joins TRBV7-2 to TRBJ2-1; D uncertain. The CDR3 length is 15 residues. Trimming shortened V by 1 base and J by 0 bases, and 7 bases separated the two germline ends. Germline V gene sequence: CDR1 SGHTA, CDR2 FQGNSA. The CDR3 DNA is TGTGCCAGCAGCTTAGTAAGTAACTCCTACAATGAGCAGTTCTTC. This sequence encodes CASSLVSNSYNEQFF.

The rearrangement links TRBV7-2 to TRBJ2-4; D unresolved. The V end was cut by 2 bases, the J end by 6 bases, with 8 bases between. Germline V gives CDR1 SGHTA, CDR2 FQGNSA. The CDR3 is 13 amino acids. This chain's CDR3 is CASSLFPGNIQYF. DNA of the CDR3: TGTGCCAGCAGCTTATTTCCAGGAAACATTCAGTACTTC.

Comments on this clonotype: Mismatch with germline at one junction end may stem from a read error. Here the CDR3 reads CASSYRLF. The CDR3 region has the DNA TGTGCCAGCAGTTACCGACTCTTC. This chain uses TRBV6-7 with TRBJ2-7; D gene unclear. TRBV6-7 is reported as an ORF; its role is uncertain. This CDR3 is built from 8 residues.

In this sample, this clonotype turned up many times. The chain employs TRBV7-2 and TRBJ2-5; 9 bases agree with TRBD2. CDR1 and CDR2 from the germline V gene are SGHTA and FQGNSA. This CDR3 spans 20 amino acids. J was trimmed by 0 bases and V by 2 bases; bases with no gene match: 16. The CDR3 sequence: CASSLTLLQLAGTHQETQYF. CDR3 bases: TGTGCCAGCAGCTTAACTTTATTGCAGCTAGCGGGGACTCACCAAGAGACCCAGTACTTC.

This clonotype turned up a few times. J is TRBJ1-4 and V is TRBV28; unclear D gene. This CDR3 has 14 residues. Deletions cut 3 bases from V and 0 bases from J, with 5 bases between. Germline values: CDR1 MDHEN, CDR2 SYDVKM. Written as DNA, the CDR3 is TGTGCCAGCAGTTTCCGAGCAACTAATGAAAAACTGTTTTTT. This sequence encodes CASSFRATNEKLFF.

V is TRBV7-8 and J is TRBJ2-4, with TRBD2 matching over 9 bases. CDR1 is SGHVS and CDR2 is FQNEAQ in the germline V gene. There are 16 residues in the CDR3. V lost 2 bases and J lost 2; bases outside the gene matches: 4. CDR3 bases: TGTGCCAGCAGCTTAAGGCGGGAGGGCCCCAAAAACATTCAGTACTTC. It encodes CASSLRREGPKNIQYF.

The chain combines TRBV6-1 with TRBJ1-2; the D is unclear. The germline V gene encodes CDR1 MNHNS and CDR2 SASEGT. Trimming cost V 7 bases and J 5 bases, with 11 bases left between them. CDR3 length: 12 amino acids. CDR3 sequence reads: CASTRLGYGYTF. The CDR3 DNA follows: TGTGCCAGCACCCGACTCGGGTATGGCTACACCTTC.

The CDR3 coding sequence is TGTGCCAGCAGCTTCACCGGGGCTGCGGATACGCAGTATTTT. This gives the protein CASSFTGAADTQYF. J is TRBJ2-3 and V is TRBV7-9; D may be TRBD1 or TRBD2 (5 bases each). V was pared by 3 bases and J by 6 bases, with 13 bases between. Germline values: CDR1 SEHNR, CDR2 FQNEAQ (reference sequence). This CDR3 is built from 14 residues.

J is TRBJ2-7 and V is TRBV3-1; D remains unclear. The germline CDR1 and CDR2 sequences are LGHDT and YNNKEL (reference sequence). This CDR3 is built from 13 residues. With 3 bases removed from V and 5 bases from J, the gap between germline ends came to 11 bases. DNA for the CDR3: TGTGCCAGCAGCCACCCTGATTCCCACGAGCAGTACTTC. Protein sequence: CASSHPDSHEQYF.

V usage is TRBV5-1 and J usage is TRBJ2-5, with a weak D call TRBD1 (7 bases). Germline CDR1 SGHRS, CDR2 YFSETQ. The CDR3 length is 15 residues. Trimming shortened V by 2 bases and J by 1 base, and 12 bases separated the two germline ends. The CDR3 region has the DNA TGCGCCAGCAGCTTTGCGGGGACAGTCCAAGAGACCCAGTACTTC. This codes for CASSFAGTVQETQYF.

On this clonotype: This may be a read error: a much more frequent sequence differs by one nucleotide. V and J are TRBV7-2 and TRBJ2-3; TRBD2 matches 12 bases. CDR1 and CDR2 from the germline V gene are SGHTA and FQGNSA. J gave up 3 bases and V 5 bases, and 3 bases lay outside the gene matches. The CDR3 covers 15 residues. CDR3 DNA sequence: TGTGCCAGCAGCCAACTAGCGGGGGGAACAGATACGCAGTATTTT. Protein: CASSQLAGGTDTQYF.

This clonotype was counted between two and nine times. This rearrangement joins TRBV4-1 to TRBJ2-5, with TRBD2 as a possible D gene (7 bases). The germline gives CDR1 MGHRA, CDR2 YSYEKL. With 1 base removed from V and 5 bases from J, the gap between germline ends came to 11 bases. CDR3 length: 14 amino acids. The CDR3 bases are TGCGCCAGCAGCCAAGGGGGGCGGGGGGAGACCCAGTACTTC. This sequence encodes CASSQGGRGETQYF.

A few counts support this clonotype. The V call is TRBV4-2, the J call TRBJ2-5, with 12 bases identical to TRBD2. The germline CDR1 and CDR2 sequences are LGHNA and YNFKEQ. CDR3 size: 14 residues. J was trimmed by 9 bases and V by 1 base; bases with no gene match: 3. CDR3 nucleotide sequence: TGTGCCAGCAGCCAAGGGACTAGCGGGATGCCCCAGTACTTC. This encodes CASSQGTSGMPQYF.

V gene TRBV7-4 combines with J gene TRBJ2-7, with D possibly matching TRBD2 (6 bases). This CDR3 is built from 14 residues. Looked up from germline, CDR1 is SGHVT and CDR2 is SQSDAQ. V was cut by 1 base and J by 5 bases, with 12 bases left in between. The CDR3 region has the DNA TGTGCCAGCAGCTTAGTTGGCGGGGACCACGAGCAGTACTTC. Its translation is CASSLVGGDHEQYF.

The table lists this clonotype with a few counts. The rearrangement uses TRBV11-2 and TRBJ2-2, with a possible D match to TRBD2 (5 bases). This CDR3 region has 16 residues. Trimming pared 3 bases from V and 1 base from J, leaving 12 bases between. Germline V gives CDR1 SGHAT, CDR2 FQNNGV. CDR3 protein: CASSLIQRLNTGELFF. In DNA form, the CDR3 reads TGTGCCAGCAGCTTGATCCAGCGGCTGAACACCGGGGAGCTGTTTTTT.